Presented here are 26 T cell receptor beta chains from one specimen sequenced in a study of T cell repertoires in cytomegalovirus infection. TCRdb reanalysed the reads using MiXCR and keeps one entry per CDR3 protein. The table shows hundreds of thousands of distinct CDR3 sequences, with 20% to 25% occurring only once. Sequenced input: CD8+ T cells from PBMCs. The receptors shown here come from a human donor in good health (CMV status not recorded). Some clones in this sample may be carry-over from other donors' samples.

This chain links TRBV29-1 with TRBJ1-2; no clear D gene. V lost 1 base, J lost 7 bases, and 10 bases lay in between. The CDR3 has 12 residues. CDR1 and CDR2 (germline): SQVTM, ANQGSEA. The CDR3 spells CSVEVRSPGYTF. In DNA, the CDR3 is TGCAGCGTTGAAGTGCGGTCCCCTGGCTACACCTTC.

This sequence joins TRBV6-6 and TRBJ2-2; tentatively, D is TRBD1 (5 bases). The ends were cut back, 0 bases at V and 4 bases at J, with 12 bases in the middle. This CDR3 contains 16 residues. CDR1 MNHNY and CDR2 SVGAGI come from the germline V gene (reference sequence). The CDR3 region is CASSYSWQGGTGELFF. The CDR3 DNA reads as TGTGCCAGCAGTTACTCTTGGCAGGGTGGCACCGGGGAGCTGTTTTTT.

The J gene is TRBJ2-7, the V gene TRBV20-1, with D possibly being TRBD1 or TRBD2 (6 bases each). CDR1 and CDR2 from the germline V gene are DFQATT and SNEGSKA (reference sequence). This CDR3 spans 15 amino acids. Deletions cut 0 bases from V and 2 bases from J, with 14 bases between. The CDR3 bases are TGCAGTGCTAGAGATCGTAGGAGGGGGACCTACGAGCAGTACTTC. This translates into CSARDRRRGTYEQYF.

The chain links TRBV28 to TRBJ2-3; D may correspond to TRBD1 or TRBD2 (5 bases each). V lost 3 bases to trimming and J lost 4 bases, with 17 bases between them. Germline values: CDR1 MDHEN, CDR2 SYDVKM. CDR3 length: 16 amino acids. The CDR3 coding sequence is TGTGCCAGCAGTTTTTTCGGGACCAAGATGGCAGATACGCAGTATTTT. Amino acid sequence: CASSFFGTKMADTQYF. Full variable domain (remainder filled in from reference TRBV28 and TRBJ2-3): DVKVTQSSRYLVKRTGEKVFLECVQDMDHENMFWYRQDPGLGLRLIYFSYDVKMKEKGDIPEGYSVSREKKERFSLILESASTNQTSMYLCASSFFGTKMADTQYFGPGTRLTVL.

This clonotype was detected many times. The chain recombines TRBV29-1 with TRBJ2-1; 7 bases map to TRBD1. CDR3 length: 15 residues. CDR1 and CDR2 (germline): SQVTM, ANQGSEA. The junction had 6 bases not matched to a gene; V was cut back by 1 base and J by 3 bases. In nucleotides, the CDR3 is TGCAGCGTTGAAGGGATCCAGGGGGTCTACAATGAGCAGTTCTTC. Translated: CSVEGIQGVYNEQFF.

This clonotype was seen only a few times. V gene TRBV5-6 combines with J gene TRBJ2-2; D not resolved. Germline V gives CDR1 SGHDT, CDR2 YYEEEE. The V end lost 2 bases, the J end lost 3 bases, and 11 bases lay between the germline ends. The CDR3 is 15 amino acids. The CDR3 DNA follows: TGTGCCAGCAGCTTAGGGCGTGAGGACACCGGGGAGCTGTTTTTT. This codes for CASSLGREDTGELFF.

This clonotype was detected once. The rearrangement joins TRBV7-8 to TRBJ2-3; D ambiguous. V was shortened by 1 base and J by 4 bases, with 18 bases between the two germline ends. The CDR3 is made up of 17 amino acids. Germline V CDR1 and CDR2: SGHVS, FQNEAQ. As DNA, the CDR3 is TGTGCCAGCAGCTTAGTACCCCCTAGGAATAGGGCAGATACGCAGTATTTT. It translates to CASSLVPPRNRADTQYF.

This clonotype has more than one count but fewer than ten. V and J are TRBV7-8 and TRBJ1-1, with 7 bases lining up with TRBD1. This CDR3 has 15 residues. Germline-derived CDR1 and CDR2 are SGHVS and FQNEAQ. Germline trimming cut 1 base from V and 4 bases from J; bases unmatched to any gene: 6. This chain's CDR3 is CASSLGSGGATEAFF. Here the CDR3 DNA reads TGTGCCAGCAGCTTAGGTTCAGGGGGGGCCACTGAAGCTTTCTTT.

This clonotype was detected a few times. The CDR3 spells CASSVLRGGGNQPQHF. CDR3 bases: TGTGCCAGCAGCGTCCTCCGGGGAGGGGGCAATCAGCCCCAGCATTTT. This sequence joins TRBV28 and TRBJ1-5; maybe TRBD1 (5 bases). This CDR3 contains 16 residues. Trimming left V 6 bases short and J 2 bases short, with 17 bases between. In germline, CDR1 is MDHEN, CDR2 SYDVKM.

To note about this clonotype: Lacking the conserved final phenylalanine or tryptophan, this CDR3 likely reflects a read error. The chain couples TRBV28 to TRBJ1-5; 7 bases are a match to TRBD1. CDR1 and CDR2 (germline): MDHEN, SYDVKM. This CDR3 has 16 amino acids. J gave up 0 bases and V 9 bases, and 11 bases lay outside the gene matches. This chain's CDR3 is CASSTGPAYSNQPQHS. CDR3 nucleotides: TGTGCCAGTTCGACAGGGCCAGCTTATAGCAATCAGCCCCAGCATTCT.

Concerning this clonotype itself: One end of the junction is discordant with germline, which a read error may explain. The gene calls are TRBV4-2 and TRBJ2-1, with D possibly TRBD2 on 6 matching bases. The CDR3 runs to 15 residues. The germline gives CDR1 LGHNA, CDR2 YNFKEQ. The CDR3, as DNA: TGTGCCAGCAGCCAAGATGGGAGGCCCTACGATGAGCAGTTCTTC. This encodes CASSQDGRPYDEQFF.

The gene calls are TRBV19 and TRBJ2-3; TRBD1 matches 10 bases. The junction had 8 bases not matched to a gene; V was cut back by 5 bases and J by 3 bases. The CDR3 totals 16 residues. The germline gives CDR1 LNHDA, CDR2 SQIVND (reference sequence). CDR3 DNA: TGTGCCAGTAGTTCGGGACAGGGGATCGGAACAGATACGCAGTATTTT. Protein: CASSSGQGIGTDTQYF.

This clonotype appeared a few times. V usage is TRBV20-1 and J usage is TRBJ1-2; tentative D call: TRBD1 (5 bases). Trimming stripped 0 bases from V and 6 bases from J, with 11 bases between. This CDR3 contains 13 residues. Germline lookup yields CDR1 DFQATT and CDR2 SNEGSKA (reference sequence). The chain's CDR3 is CSARDSGEDGYTF. The CDR3 coding sequence is TGCAGTGCTAGAGATTCGGGGGAGGATGGCTACACCTTC.

This clonotype was seen many times. CDR3 coding DNA: TGTGCCAGCACCATTGATACGCAGTATTTT. Its protein product is CASTIDTQYF. The chain joins TRBV7-9 to TRBJ2-3; D call uncertain. This CDR3 has 10 residues. Deletions cut 7 bases from V and 6 bases from J, with 5 bases between. CDR1 SEHNR and CDR2 FQNEAQ come from the germline V gene (reference sequence).

The gene calls are TRBV6-6 and TRBJ2-7; TRBD1 might be the D (5 bases). Trimming pared 6 bases from V and 4 bases from J, leaving 19 bases between. Germline values: CDR1 MNHNY, CDR2 SVGAGI (reference sequence). This CDR3 contains 15 residues. CDR3 amino acids: CASSPGYNGFYEQYF. The CDR3 DNA reads as TGTGCCAGCAGCCCAGGGTACAACGGATTTTACGAGCAGTACTTC.

This chain connects TRBV4-1 to TRBJ2-2, with no clear D. CDR3 length equals 12 residues. Germline V CDR1 and CDR2: MGHRA, YSYEKL. The V gene lost 6 bases and the J gene lost 9 bases, with 11 bases spanning the gap. CDR3 amino acids: CASSPTGRELFF. CDR3 sequence (DNA): TGCGCCAGCAGTCCTACCGGCCGGGAGCTGTTTTTT.

A few counts support this clonotype. The chain uses TRBV29-1 and TRBJ1-2; a weak D match, TRBD1 (5 bases). The CDR3 has 14 amino acids. Looked up from germline, CDR1 is SQVTM and CDR2 is ANQGSEA. Deletions cut 8 bases from V and 3 bases from J, with 19 bases between. The CDR3 is CSLGDIGSDYGYTF. In nucleotides, the CDR3 is TGCAGCCTAGGGGATATAGGTAGCGACTATGGCTACACCTTC.

This CDR3 reads CASSIRDRVTDTQYF. As DNA, the CDR3 is TGTGCCAGCAGTATCCGGGACAGGGTCACAGATACGCAGTATTTT. The V gene is TRBV27, the J gene TRBJ2-3; 9 bases fit TRBD1. From germline, CDR1 is MNHEY and CDR2 SMNVEV (reference sequence). Trimming took 5 bases from V and 2 from J; bases not matched to a gene: 5. CDR3 size: 15 residues.

The chain is built from TRBV6-4 and TRBJ2-3; tentatively, D is TRBD2 (6 bases). Trimming stripped 3 bases from V and 1 base from J, with 11 bases between. The germline gives CDR1 MRHNA, CDR2 SNTAGT. There are 15 residues in the CDR3. The CDR3 protein is CASSEAGFRTDTQYF. In DNA, the CDR3 is TGTGCCAGCAGTGAGGCGGGGTTCCGCACAGATACGCAGTATTTT.

The table lists this clonotype with a few counts. The chain couples TRBV20-1 to TRBJ1-2, with D possibly matching TRBD1 (5 bases). Per germline, CDR1 DFQATT and CDR2 SNEGSKA (reference sequence). The CDR3 is made up of 15 amino acids. Trimming took 0 bases from V and 1 from J, leaving 12 bases between them. The CDR3 DNA reads TGCAGTGCTAGAGATTTGGAGGGGAGTAACTATGGCTACACCTTC. It specifies CSARDLEGSNYGYTF.

This rearrangement joins TRBV20-1 to TRBJ2-7; D possibly corresponds to TRBD2 (7 bases). V was trimmed by 0 bases and J by 2 bases, leaving 14 bases between them. Germline V gene data show CDR1 as DFQATT and CDR2 as SNEGSKA (reference sequence). The CDR3 covers 15 residues. CDR3 sequence reads: CSARDRGGAPYEQYF. CDR3 coding DNA: TGCAGTGCTAGAGATAGGGGGGGGGCCCCCTACGAGCAGTACTTC.

Many counts were recorded for this clonotype. The J gene is TRBJ2-7, the V gene TRBV7-2, with D possibly being TRBD1 (6 bases). V lost 5 bases and J 2 bases, leaving 13 bases between the germline ends. The length of the CDR3 is 14 residues. Germline V gene lookup returns CDR1 SGHTA and CDR2 FQGNSA. The CDR3 is CASSAGDTAYEQYV. In DNA form, the CDR3 reads TGTGCCAGCAGCGCCGGGGACACCGCCTACGAGCAGTACGTC.

In its sample, this clonotype was seen a few times. The V gene is TRBV6-6, the J gene TRBJ2-1, with TRBD2 as a possible D gene (5 bases). Trimming stripped 2 bases from V and 8 bases from J, with 25 bases between. The CDR3 spans 18 residues. CDR1 and CDR2 (germline): MNHNY, SVGAGI (reference sequence). The CDR3 reads CASSYAKEEVSQRHEQFF. Written as DNA, the CDR3 is TGTGCCAGCAGTTACGCAAAGGAGGAGGTCAGTCAGCGGCATGAGCAGTTCTTC.

Only a few counts were recorded for this clonotype. V and J are TRBV7-6 and TRBJ2-1, with D possibly matching TRBD2 (6 bases). V shed 1 base and J shed 9 bases, with 13 bases lying between them. Germline-derived CDR1 and CDR2 are SGHVS and FNYEAQ. This CDR3 comprises 14 residues. CDR3 nucleotide sequence: TGTGCCAGCAGCTTAGTGCAGCTGGGGGGTGAGCAGTTCTTC. Residues: CASSLVQLGGEQFF.

The chain employs TRBV6-5 and TRBJ1-2; a weak D match, TRBD1 (6 bases). The CDR3 consists of 14 residues. V gave up 5 bases and J gave up 5 bases, with 15 bases separating them. Per the germline V gene, CDR1 is MNHEY and CDR2 is SVGAGI. CDR3 in amino acids: CASSPSGGIYGYTF. The CDR3 DNA reads as TGTGCCAGCAGTCCGTCCGGGGGCATTTATGGCTACACCTTC.

With regard to this clonotype: One junction end does not reproduce the germline sequence, and a read error may be involved. The rearrangement uses TRBV19 and TRBJ2-1; the D gene is possibly TRBD2 (6 bases). CDR3 length equals 15 residues. Germline CDR1 is LNHDA and CDR2 is SQIVND (reference sequence). Here the CDR3 reads CASERRGSLINGQFF. The CDR3 DNA follows: TGTGCCAGTGAGAGGCGGGGAAGCCTTATCAATGGGCAGTTCTTC.